This is a list of T cell receptor beta chains from one sample in a study of OX40 agonist ivuxolimab in advanced cancers. Sequencing used immunoSEQ multiplex PCR; TCRdb keeps in-frame clones, though not all of them. The sample yields about 65,000 clones, 80% to 90% seen once. Here the sequenced sample was CD4+ or CD8+ T cells sorted from blood, taken in a trial of the OX40 agonist ivuxolimab. Receptor source: an adult with an advanced solid tumor such as melanoma, head and neck, liver or kidney cancer. Each CDR3 is given without its conserved first and last residue. Each record gives: clone size, J gene, D gene, V gene, CDR3 protein. The D gene is left open where the match is weak. For some rows the clone size is stated as once, few or many, or as a class when expanded; others skip it.

abundance: .
j_gene: TRBJ1-4
d_gene: .
v_gene: TRBV19
CDR3aa: ASKGRGVDEKLF

abundance: .
j_gene: TRBJ1-4
d_gene: TRBD1
v_gene: TRBV6-5
CDR3aa: ASSRQGTWDEKLF

abundance: .
j_gene: TRBJ1-5
d_gene: .
v_gene: TRBV29-1
CDR3aa: SVAGGSNQPQH

abundance: .
j_gene: TRBJ1-1
d_gene: .
v_gene: TRBV10-1
CDR3aa: ASSESHRMMNTEAF

abundance: .
j_gene: TRBJ2-7
d_gene: TRBD1
v_gene: TRBV4-1
CDR3aa: ASSPRQGEEQY

abundance: .
j_gene: TRBJ2-3
d_gene: .
v_gene: TRBV9
CDR3aa: ASSPGMGYADTQY

abundance: once
j_gene: TRBJ1-6
d_gene: .
v_gene: TRBV4-3
CDR3aa: ASSQARRDNSPLH

abundance: once
j_gene: TRBJ1-6
d_gene: .
v_gene: TRBV5-1
CDR3aa: ASSLEGWSYNSPLH

abundance: once
j_gene: TRBJ2-1
d_gene: .
v_gene: TRBV9
CDR3aa: ASSFRESGEQF

abundance: .
j_gene: TRBJ2-7
d_gene: TRBD1
v_gene: TRBV5-1
CDR3aa: ASSLTGDGNEQY

abundance: few
j_gene: TRBJ2-1
d_gene: TRBD1
v_gene: TRBV11-2
CDR3aa: ASSLAGAGGPFKF

abundance: .
j_gene: TRBJ2-3
d_gene: .
v_gene: TRBV7-2
CDR3aa: ASSLSPEKSQY

abundance: .
j_gene: TRBJ1-2
d_gene: .
v_gene: TRBV4-2
CDR3aa: ASSQEEGPANYGYT

abundance: .
j_gene: TRBJ2-7
d_gene: .
v_gene: TRBV4-2
CDR3aa: ASSQDSDYSYEQY

abundance: .
j_gene: TRBJ1-2
d_gene: .
v_gene: TRBV6-1
CDR3aa: ASSFSDSYNYGYT

abundance: once
j_gene: TRBJ2-7
d_gene: TRBD1
v_gene: TRBV14
CDR3aa: ASSLQGDEQY

abundance: .
j_gene: TRBJ2-5
d_gene: .
v_gene: TRBV6-1
CDR3aa: ASRGGARQETQY

abundance: .
j_gene: TRBJ1-6
d_gene: .
v_gene: TRBV4-1
CDR3aa: ASSHQGRQEGWNSPLH